The 31 T cell receptor beta chains presented below share a single source sample, sequenced in a study of PD-L1 blockade in urothelial cancer. Measured with immunoSEQ multiplex PCR; TCRdb has only the in-frame clones, and not every one. Here the sample spans roughly 130,000 clones, approximately 84% being singletons. Stated time point: pretreatment peripheral blood. The sample was PBMCs, taken around atezolizumab (anti-PD-L1) treatment. These receptor sequences come from a man aged 50-60 years with urothelial cancer.

The gene calls are TRBV28 and TRBJ2-1; 7 bases agree with TRBD1. The germline CDR1 and CDR2 sequences are MDHEN and SYDVKM. The CDR3 consists of 12 residues. V shed 8 bases and J 6 bases; nucleotides not matched to a gene: 4. The CDR3 DNA sequence: TGTGCCAGCGGACAGGACGGCAATGAGCAGTTCTTC. Protein: CASGQDGNEQFF.

This clone was seen more than once but under ten times. This chain uses TRBV2 with TRBJ1-1, with a possible D match to TRBD1 (6 bases). This CDR3 comprises 12 residues. In germline, CDR1 is SNHLY, CDR2 FYNNEI. Trimming pared 5 bases from V and 5 bases from J, leaving 9 bases between. CDR3 residues: CASSRTGTEAFF. CDR3 in DNA: TGTGCCAGCAGTCGAACAGGGACTGAAGCTTTCTTT. The full variable domain, completed using reference TRBV2 and TRBJ1-1, is EPEVTQTPSHQVTQMGQEVILRCVPISNHLYFYWYRQILGQKVEFLVSFYNNEISEKSEIFDDQFSVERPDGSNFTLKIRSTKLEDSAMYFCASSRTGTEAFFGQGTRLTVV.

V usage is TRBV7-6 and J usage is TRBJ2-4; 14 bases are shared with TRBD2. This CDR3 is 19 amino acids long. Germline trimming cut 4 bases from V and 0 bases from J; bases unmatched to any gene: 8. Germline CDR1 is SGHVS and CDR2 is FNYEAQ. The CDR3 bases are TGTGCCAGCAGCTCGGGACTAGCGGGAGATAGTTTAGCCAAAAACATTCAGTACTTC. Amino acid sequence: CASSSGLAGDSLAKNIQYF.

The rearrangement uses TRBV10-2 and TRBJ2-4; 10 bases align to TRBD2. The V gene end was trimmed by 3 bases and the J gene end by 9 bases; junction bases not matched to a gene: 5. The CDR3 sequence is 14 residues long. CDR1 is WSHSY, CDR2 SAAADI, per germline. In nucleotides, the CDR3 is TGCGCCAGCAGTGATCGGACTAGCGGCAGCATTCAGTACTTC. Amino acids: CASSDRTSGSIQYF.

The gene calls are TRBV5-4 and TRBJ2-4, with TRBD2 as a possible D gene (6 bases). This CDR3 comprises 15 residues. Germline V gene lookup returns CDR1 SGHNT and CDR2 YYREEE (reference sequence). Between the trimmed V and J ends, which lost 5 bases and 4 bases, there was a span of 16 bases. The CDR3 region has the DNA TGTGCCAGCAGGGAGGGGACTGAACTTAAAAACATTCAGTACTTC. This sequence encodes CASREGTELKNIQYF.

The chain employs TRBV5-1 and TRBJ2-3; TRBD1 matches at 7 bases. The CDR3 is 18 amino acids. J was trimmed by 2 bases and V by 0 bases; bases with no gene match: 12. Per germline, CDR1 SGHRS and CDR2 YFSETQ. The CDR3 sequence: CASSLARITGQITDTQYF. The CDR3 bases are TGCGCCAGCAGCTTGGCCAGAATTACGGGACAGATCACAGATACGCAGTATTTT.

V and J are TRBV10-3 and TRBJ2-1; TRBD2 agrees at 10 bases. Germline V CDR1 and CDR2: ENHRY, SYGVKD. The V and J ends lost 3 bases and 6 bases, in that order; junction bases with no gene match: 8. The CDR3 spans 16 residues. The DNA of the CDR3 is TGTGCCATCAGTGACCTGCTAGCGGGAGTCGGCAATGAGCAGTTCTTC. It encodes CAISDLLAGVGNEQFF.

The rearrangement joins TRBV19 to TRBJ1-5; 8 bases match TRBD1. The J segment lost 0 bases and the V segment lost 6 bases, leaving 7 bases of the junction unmatched. Germline CDR1 is LNHDA and CDR2 is SQIVND (reference sequence). The CDR3 is 16 residues long. CDR3 DNA: TGTGCCAGTAGCATGAGGGACAGGTATAGCAATCAGCCCCAGCATTTT. Its translation: CASSMRDRYSNQPQHF.

The chain combines TRBV9 with TRBJ1-2; no clear D gene. CDR1 and CDR2 (germline): SGDLS, YYNGEE. The CDR3 loop spans 15 amino acids. The V end was cut by 0 bases, the J end by 8 bases, with 17 bases between. Written as DNA, the CDR3 is TGTGCCAGCAGCGTAGACTTTGGTCAGGCTCGGGGCTACACCTTC. Its translation: CASSVDFGQARGYTF. The whole variable domain, remainder taken from reference TRBV9 and TRBJ1-2, is DSGVTQTPKHLITATGQRVTLRCSPRSGDLSVYWYQQSLDQGLQFLIQYYNGEERAKGNILERFSAQQFPDLHSELNLSSLELGDSALYFCASSVDFGQARGYTFGSGTRLTVV.

The CDR3 reads CATDPGTIEPFDNEQFF. The DNA of the CDR3 is TGTGCCACCGACCCCGGGACTATCGAACCCTTCGACAATGAGCAGTTCTTC. This rearrangement joins TRBV19 to TRBJ2-1; 7 bases are a match to TRBD2. Germline CDR1 is LNHDA and CDR2 is SQIVND (reference sequence). V gave up 10 bases and J gave up 5 bases; unmatched junction bases: 20. There are 17 residues in the CDR3. Full variable domain (missing parts from reference TRBV19 and TRBJ2-1): DGGITQSPKYLFRKEGQNVTLSCEQNLNHDAMYWYRQDPGQGLRLIYYSQIVNDFQKGDIAEGYSVSREKKESFPLTVTSAQKNPTAFYLCATDPGTIEPFDNEQFFGPGTRLTVL.

The V call is TRBV10-1, the J call TRBJ1-2; the D is unclear. Germline loops: CDR1 WNHNN, CDR2 SYGVQD (reference sequence). CDR3 size: 13 residues. Trimming stripped 1 base from V and 2 bases from J, with 5 bases between. Here the CDR3 reads CASSEWQNYGYTF. CDR3 coding DNA: TGCGCCAGCAGTGAGTGGCAGAACTATGGCTACACCTTC.

The V and J genes are TRBV28 and TRBJ2-7; D may be TRBD2 (6 bases). From germline, CDR1 is MDHEN and CDR2 SYDVKM. This CDR3 contains 14 residues. The ends were cut back, 6 bases at V and 4 bases at J, with 16 bases in the middle. Written as DNA, the CDR3 is TGTGCCAGCAGGTCGGGACTGCTAGAATACGAGCAGTACTTC. Its protein is CASRSGLLEYEQYF.

CDR3 loop: CASSPDRAEQYF. The CDR3 DNA reads as TGTGCCAGCTCACCGGACAGGGCCGAGCAGTACTTC. This chain connects TRBV18 to TRBJ2-7; TRBD1 aligns across 8 bases. The CDR3 totals 12 residues. Trimming removed 3 bases from V and 6 bases from J; junction bases left unmatched: 1. Per germline, CDR1 KGHSH and CDR2 LQKENI.

This clone has a single count. The V and J genes are TRBV19 and TRBJ2-7, with D possibly TRBD2 on 6 matching bases. Between the trimmed V and J ends, which lost 3 bases and 7 bases, there was a span of 7 bases. CDR3 size: 11 residues. The germline V gene encodes CDR1 LNHDA and CDR2 SQIVND (reference sequence). CDR3 DNA sequence: TGTGCCAGTAGTATCGGGGGAGAGCAGTACTTC. It yields the protein CASSIGGEQYF.

This sequence joins TRBV19 and TRBJ1-6; D is uncertain. Germline V gene lookup returns CDR1 LNHDA and CDR2 SQIVND (reference sequence). CDR3 length: 12 amino acids. Deletions cut 4 bases from V and 10 bases from J, with 8 bases between. DNA of the CDR3: TGTGCCAGTAGTACGGGGATCTCACCCCTCCACTTT. Encoded protein: CASSTGISPLHF.

V usage is TRBV18 and J usage is TRBJ1-4, with D maybe TRBD1 (5 bases). The CDR3 is made up of 14 amino acids. CDR1 and CDR2 (germline): KGHSH, LQKENI. The V end was cut by 6 bases, the J end by 8 bases, with 16 bases between. The DNA for the CDR3 is TGTGCCAGCTCCAACTTCGACAGAGGCGAAAAACTGTTTTTT. It codes for CASSNFDRGEKLFF.

The V gene is TRBV5-4, the J gene TRBJ1-1; D is unclear. The CDR3 sequence is 16 residues long. Between the trimmed V and J ends, which lost 0 bases and 1 base, there was a span of 13 bases. In germline, CDR1 is SGHNT, CDR2 YYREEE (reference sequence). CDR3 amino acids: CASSLDGRPRNTEAFF. The CDR3 DNA sequence: TGTGCCAGCAGCTTGGATGGGAGGCCGCGGAACACTGAAGCTTTCTTT.

This rearrangement joins TRBV29-1 to TRBJ1-3; D may be TRBD1 (5 bases). The CDR3 is 13 residues long. Per the germline V gene, CDR1 is SQVTM and CDR2 is ANQGSEA. Trimming removed 2 bases from V and 2 bases from J, with 7 bases in between. CDR3 loop: CSVERGTGNTIYF. As DNA, the CDR3 is TGCAGCGTTGAAAGGGGAACTGGAAACACCATATATTTT.

The chain has TRBV5-4 and TRBJ2-3; 8 bases are shared with TRBD2. The CDR3 covers 15 residues. After removal of 2 bases from V and 3 bases from J, the junction contained 5 bases not matched to a gene. Germline V gene lookup returns CDR1 SGHNT and CDR2 YYREEE (reference sequence). This chain's CDR3 is CASSLTSGLTDTQYF. DNA for the CDR3: TGTGCCAGCAGCTTAACTAGCGGCTTAACAGATACGCAGTATTTT.

The V call is TRBV9, the J call TRBJ1-1; D possibly corresponds to TRBD1 (5 bases). In germline, CDR1 is SGDLS, CDR2 YYNGEE. The V end was cut by 4 bases, the J end by 0 bases, with 7 bases between. The CDR3 contains 13 residues. CDR3 coding DNA: TGTGCCAGCAGCAAGACAGTGAACACTGAAGCTTTCTTT. Translation gives CASSKTVNTEAFF.

This clone was seen once. The rearrangement links TRBV30 to TRBJ1-5; 7 bases are a match to TRBD1. V gave up 0 bases and J gave up 7 bases; unmatched junction bases: 3. Germline CDR1 and CDR2: GTSNPN and SVGIG (reference sequence). This CDR3 spans 13 amino acids. DNA for the CDR3: TGTGCCTGGAGTGTACAGGGGATACAGCCCCAGCATTTT. The encoded protein is CAWSVQGIQPQHF.

The chain is built from TRBV7-9 and TRBJ2-5; the D is unclear. Germline CDR1 SEHNR, CDR2 FQNEAQ (reference sequence). V was cut by 4 bases and J by 2 bases, with 2 bases left in between. This CDR3 comprises 11 residues. The CDR3 DNA sequence: TGTGCCAGCAGCTCTCAAGAGACCCAGTACTTC. This gives the protein CASSSQETQYF.

In this sample, this clone turned up a few times. The chain carries TRBV7-9 and TRBJ1-3, with D possibly being TRBD1 (6 bases). With 4 bases removed from V and 0 bases from J, the gap between germline ends came to 16 bases. This CDR3 spans 17 amino acids. The germline V gene encodes CDR1 SEHNR and CDR2 FQNEAQ (reference sequence). The CDR3 spells CASSSRGDIRSGNTIYF. In DNA, the CDR3 is TGTGCCAGCAGCTCCCGGGGGGACATACGCTCTGGAAACACCATATATTTT.

The chain is built from TRBV6-1 and TRBJ1-5, with 8 bases aligning to TRBD1. The CDR3 extends over 15 amino acids. Germline lookup yields CDR1 MNHNS and CDR2 SASEGT. V trimming: 5 bases; J trimming: 2 bases; junction bases outside the gene matches: 5. CDR3 protein: CASSKKDRGNQPQHF. The CDR3 DNA is TGTGCCAGCAGTAAAAAGGACAGGGGCAATCAGCCCCAGCATTTT.

Judged by abundance, this clone is medium-sized (0.01 to 0.1%). V and J are TRBV28 and TRBJ2-2, with TRBD2 identical over 10 bases. The CDR3 length is 18 residues. V lost 5 bases to trimming and J lost 0 bases; unmatched junction nucleotides: 9. Germline-derived CDR1 and CDR2 are MDHEN and SYDVKM. For the CDR3, the DNA is TGTGCCAGCAGTCGGGATAGCGGGAGGATCGCGAACACCGGGGAGCTGTTTTTT. It codes for CASSRDSGRIANTGELFF.

A few counts support this clone. The rearrangement joins TRBV6-1 to TRBJ1-5; TRBD1 is a possible D gene (5 bases). Germline CDR1 reads MNHNS; CDR2 reads SASEGT. This CDR3 is 15 amino acids long. The ends were cut back, 0 bases at V and 3 bases at J, with 9 bases in the middle. The CDR3 region is CASSEAWTLNQPQHF. Written as DNA, the CDR3 is TGTGCCAGCAGTGAAGCATGGACACTCAATCAGCCCCAGCATTTT.

This clone has a handful of counts. The chain recombines TRBV18 with TRBJ2-3; 9 bases fit TRBD1. V lost 4 bases to trimming and J lost 5 bases; unmatched junction nucleotides: 4. Germline CDR1 reads KGHSH; CDR2 reads LQKENI. This CDR3 has 14 residues. CDR3 loop: CASSHGTGKDTQYF. The CDR3 DNA reads as TGTGCCAGCTCACACGGGACAGGGAAAGATACGCAGTATTTT.

This chain uses TRBV7-8 with TRBJ1-5; no definite D call. Germline lookup yields CDR1 SGHVS and CDR2 FQNEAQ. The V end was cut by 5 bases, the J end by 4 bases, with 9 bases between. CDR3 length: 13 amino acids. The CDR3 protein is CASSLGRNQPQHF. CDR3 nucleotides: TGTGCCAGCAGCCTGGGCCGAAATCAGCCCCAGCATTTT.

V is TRBV20-1 and J is TRBJ2-1; possible D gene TRBD2, 5 bases. V gave up 6 bases and J gave up 10 bases, with 10 bases separating them. This CDR3 comprises 10 residues. The germline V gene encodes CDR1 DFQATT and CDR2 SNEGSKA (reference sequence). CDR3 DNA: TGCAGTGCCGATAGCGCGGAGCAGTTCTTC. Its translation: CSADSAEQFF.

The chain joins TRBV19 to TRBJ1-6; 7 bases fit TRBD1. Germline V gene data show CDR1 as LNHDA and CDR2 as SQIVND (reference sequence). V was pared by 5 bases and J by 7 bases, with 8 bases of the junction left unmatched. The CDR3 has 15 residues. DNA of the CDR3: TGTGCCAGTAGTCCCGACAGGGTGAGGAATTCACCCCTCCACTTT. Residues: CASSPDRVRNSPLHF.

This chain joins TRBV6-1 and TRBJ1-3, with TRBD1 identical over 9 bases. The CDR3 length is 15 residues. The germline CDR1 and CDR2 sequences are MNHNS and SASEGT. The J segment lost 2 bases and the V segment lost 5 bases, leaving 4 bases of the junction unmatched. The CDR3 coding sequence is TGTGCCAGCAGTAGTTGGACAGGGGCTGGAAACACCATATATTTT. Translation: CASSSWTGAGNTIYF.